The 26 T cell receptor beta chains reported below all come from one sample, sequenced in a study of shared clonotypes between healthy human individuals. TCRdb keeps only in-frame clones here, not all; method: immunoSEQ multiplex PCR. This repertoire shows some 740,000 clones, 92% found once; its top ten account for less than 25%. In the naive CD8 group, cells lacked CD45RO and were positively selected for CCR7, so terminally differentiated effector memory CD45RA+ cells were left out. The sequencing input was naive CD8+ T cells sorted from blood. These receptors came from a young man in good health.

This sequence joins TRBV5-1 and TRBJ2-5; 14 bases are a match to TRBD2. This CDR3 is built from 17 residues. Germline CDR1 SGHRS, CDR2 YFSETQ. V lost 0 bases to trimming and J lost 5 bases; unmatched junction nucleotides: 6. Here the CDR3 reads CASSLGLAGGPRETQYF. CDR3 DNA: TGCGCCAGCAGCTTGGGACTAGCGGGAGGGCCCCGGGAGACCCAGTACTTC.

The chain combines TRBV15 with TRBJ1-2; D not certain. The CDR3 totals 13 residues. The V end lost 5 bases, the J end lost 4 bases, and 11 bases lay between the germline ends. CDR1 LNHNV and CDR2 YYDKDF come from the germline V gene (reference sequence). The CDR3 reads CATSDQVGYGYTF. CDR3 DNA sequence: TGTGCCACCAGCGACCAAGTAGGCTATGGCTACACCTTC.

The rearrangement links TRBV27 to TRBJ2-7; 9 positions match TRBD2. CDR1 is MNHEY, CDR2 SMNVEV, per germline (reference sequence). The V gene end was trimmed by 7 bases and the J gene end by 2 bases; junction bases not matched to a gene: 6. The CDR3 contains 14 residues. The DNA for the CDR3 is TGTGCCAGCAATTCCATAGCGGGAGCCTACGAGCAGTACTTC. The encoded protein is CASNSIAGAYEQYF.

The chain is built from TRBV19 and TRBJ1-3; 7 bases align to TRBD1. V lost 6 bases, J lost 0 bases, and 11 bases stayed unmatched. CDR1 LNHDA and CDR2 SQIVND come from the germline V gene (reference sequence). The CDR3 has 17 residues. The CDR3 loop is CASSTWTGPYSGNTIYF. For the CDR3, the DNA is TGTGCCAGTAGCACGTGGACAGGACCCTACTCTGGAAACACCATATATTTT. Complete variable domain (other parts from reference TRBV19 and TRBJ1-3): DGGITQSPKYLFRKEGQNVTLSCEQNLNHDAMYWYRQDPGQGLRLIYYSQIVNDFQKGDIAEGYSVSREKKESFPLTVTSAQKNPTAFYLCASSTWTGPYSGNTIYFGEGSWLTVV.

The chain combines TRBV19 with TRBJ1-5; TRBD1 matches at 9 bases. Germline CDR1 LNHDA, CDR2 SQIVND (reference sequence). CDR3 size: 15 residues. V was pared by 7 bases and J by 2 bases, with 6 bases of the junction left unmatched. CDR3 sequence reads: CASNTGGAGNQPQHF. The CDR3 DNA sequence: TGTGCCAGTAATACAGGGGGCGCGGGCAATCAGCCCCAGCATTTT.

The CDR3 DNA follows: TGCAGCGTTGATTGGGTTGGCACCGGGGAGCTGTTTTTT. Its protein product is CSVDWVGTGELFF. The chain is built from TRBV29-1 and TRBJ2-2; D is undetermined. CDR1 and CDR2 (germline): SQVTM, ANQGSEA. Trimming removed 3 bases at V and 4 bases at J, with 9 bases between. CDR3 length equals 13 residues.

The chain uses TRBV4-1 and TRBJ1-5, with 12 bases identical to TRBD1. V trimming: 4 bases; J trimming: 5 bases; junction bases outside the gene matches: 12. CDR3 length equals 18 residues. CDR1 is MGHRA and CDR2 is YSYEKL in the germline V gene. The chain's CDR3 is CASSPTSPGQGAHQPQHF. The CDR3, as DNA: TGCGCCAGCAGCCCTACTTCCCCGGGACAGGGGGCTCATCAGCCCCAGCATTTT.

The rearrangement joins TRBV11-2 to TRBJ2-5, with TRBD2 identical over 9 bases. The germline gives CDR1 SGHAT, CDR2 FQNNGV. The CDR3 loop spans 17 amino acids. Germline trimming cut 3 bases from V and 2 bases from J; bases unmatched to any gene: 10. The CDR3 sequence: CASSFSVGTSRQETQYF. CDR3 coding DNA: TGTGCCAGCAGCTTTTCGGTAGGGACTAGCCGACAAGAGACCCAGTACTTC.

This chain uses TRBV11-1 with TRBJ2-1; D gene uncertain. Germline assignment: CDR1 SGHAT and CDR2 FQDESV (reference sequence). The V and J ends lost 2 bases and 2 bases respectively, with 10 bases between them. The CDR3 consists of 15 residues. CDR3 sequence: CASSLSVIAYNEQFF. The CDR3 coding sequence is TGTGCCAGCAGCTTATCGGTTATTGCCTACAATGAGCAGTTCTTC.

The CDR3 here is CASSVAQSGNYEQYF. The CDR3 DNA reads as TGTGCCAGCAGCGTAGCTCAAAGCGGGAACTACGAGCAGTACTTC. The chain joins TRBV9 to TRBJ2-7; 7 bases agree with TRBD2. V lost 0 bases, J lost 3 bases, and 6 bases stayed unmatched. The CDR3 contains 15 residues. Germline V gene sequence: CDR1 SGDLS, CDR2 YYNGEE. The full variable domain, its missing parts supplied by reference TRBV9 and TRBJ2-7, is DSGVTQTPKHLITATGQRVTLRCSPRSGDLSVYWYQQSLDQGLQFLIQYYNGEERAKGNILERFSAQQFPDLHSELNLSSLELGDSALYFCASSVAQSGNYEQYFGPGTRLTVT.

CDR3 sequence: CATNLNRVTEAFF. The CDR3 bases are TGTGCCACCAACCTCAACAGGGTCACTGAAGCTTTCTTT. This chain uses TRBV28 with TRBJ1-1; perhaps TRBD1 as D (6 bases). The germline V gene encodes CDR1 MDHEN and CDR2 SYDVKM. This CDR3 has 13 amino acids. Deletions cut 10 bases from V and 4 bases from J, with 16 bases between.

The rearrangement links TRBV6-1 to TRBJ2-7; tentatively, D is TRBD1 or TRBD2 (5 bases each). This CDR3 has 15 residues. Germline loops: CDR1 MNHNS, CDR2 SASEGT. V was trimmed by 4 bases and J by 3 bases, leaving 16 bases between them. The CDR3 sequence: CASSVGALLSYEQYF. DNA of the CDR3: TGTGCCAGCAGTGTCGGGGCCCTCCTGAGCTACGAGCAGTACTTC.

The rearrangement links TRBV27 to TRBJ1-2; 7 bases are shared with TRBD1. CDR1 and CDR2 (germline): MNHEY, SMNVEV (reference sequence). With 8 bases clipped from V and 8 bases from J, the junction kept 8 bases outside the gene matches. The CDR3 covers 12 residues. CDR3 nucleotides: TGTGCCAGCCGACAGGGCCTAGGCGGCTACACCTTC. Translation gives CASRQGLGGYTF.

The V gene is TRBV28, the J gene TRBJ1-5; 9 bases fit TRBD1. The CDR3 has 15 amino acids. The trim removed 6 bases at V and 4 bases at J, leaving 7 bases unmatched. CDR1 MDHEN and CDR2 SYDVKM come from the germline V gene. The CDR3 loop reads CASRNLQGANQPQHF. CDR3 nucleotide sequence: TGTGCCAGCAGAAACCTACAGGGGGCGAATCAGCCCCAGCATTTT.

V is TRBV9 and J is TRBJ2-6; 11 bases match TRBD1. V lost 4 bases, J lost 1 base, and 7 bases stayed unmatched. Germline CDR1 is SGDLS and CDR2 is YYNGEE. The CDR3 has 18 amino acids. Written as DNA, the CDR3 is TGTGCCAGCAGCCCACGGACAGGGGGCGCGTCTGGGGCCAACGTCCTGACTTTC. It specifies CASSPRTGGASGANVLTF.

The gene calls are TRBV27 and TRBJ2-7; D is undetermined. Per the germline V gene, CDR1 is MNHEY and CDR2 is SMNVEV (reference sequence). The V gene lost 0 bases and the J gene lost 5 bases, with 14 bases spanning the gap. The CDR3 runs 15 residues. The CDR3 DNA reads TGTGCCAGCAGTTTATCGTTTGCTATTACCCACGAGCAGTACTTC. This translates into CASSLSFAITHEQYF.

V is TRBV4-3 and J is TRBJ1-3; D is unresolved. Germline values: CDR1 LGHNA, CDR2 YSLEER. The CDR3 consists of 15 residues. The V gene lost 1 base and the J gene lost 0 bases, with 7 bases spanning the gap. Here the CDR3 reads CASSQGTASGNTIYF. In DNA, the CDR3 is TGCGCCAGCAGCCAAGGAACTGCCTCTGGAAACACCATATATTTT.

This sequence joins TRBV27 and TRBJ1-2; D is undetermined. Per the germline V gene, CDR1 is MNHEY and CDR2 is SMNVEV (reference sequence). V lost 6 bases and J 6 bases, leaving 11 bases between the germline ends. The CDR3 is made up of 12 amino acids. The CDR3 DNA sequence: TGTGCCAGCAGCCCACAAGGCGATGGCTACACCTTC. Its protein product is CASSPQGDGYTF.

A word on this clone: At one boundary the junction diverges from the germline segment, which might be a read error. The V and J genes are TRBV7-3 and TRBJ2-6; D ambiguous. The CDR3 contains 16 residues. Germline CDR1 and CDR2: SGHTA and FQGTGA. The CDR3 here is CASSLTVSSGANVLTF. The CDR3 DNA is TGTGCCAGCAGCCTAACAGTTTCCTCTGGGGCCAACGTCCTGACTTTC.

Notes on this clone: At one boundary the junction diverges from the germline segment, which might be a read error. This chain joins TRBV7-2 and TRBJ2-7; a possible D gene is TRBD2 (6 bases). CDR3 length: 12 amino acids. Germline V CDR1 and CDR2: SGHTA, FQGNSA. The CDR3 nucleotides are TGTGCCAGCAGTCCGGAGGGCCTCTCTAAGGTCTTC. This sequence encodes CASSPEGLSKVF.

Here the CDR3 reads CASSERIRERGTDTQYF. As DNA, the CDR3 is TGTGCCAGCAGCGAAAGAATCCGGGAAAGAGGCACAGATACGCAGTATTTT. The J gene is TRBJ2-3, the V gene TRBV27, with D possibly matching TRBD2 (5 bases). CDR3 size: 17 residues. Trimming took 6 bases from V and 1 from J, leaving 20 bases between them. Germline V gene data show CDR1 as MNHEY and CDR2 as SMNVEV (reference sequence).

This clone was detected only a few times. The gene calls are TRBV5-1 and TRBJ2-7; D perhaps matches TRBD1 (5 bases). The CDR3 is made up of 14 amino acids. V lost 4 bases to trimming and J lost 0 bases, with 11 bases between them. In germline, CDR1 is SGHRS, CDR2 YFSETQ. The CDR3 region is CASSNRQISYEQYF. CDR3 bases: TGCGCCAGCAGCAACCGACAGATCTCCTACGAGCAGTACTTC.

This clone appeared once. The V call is TRBV9, the J call TRBJ2-2; D not resolved. The CDR3 extends over 15 amino acids. Per the germline V gene, CDR1 is SGDLS and CDR2 is YYNGEE. Trimming pared 3 bases from V and 1 base from J, leaving 10 bases between. The CDR3 DNA follows: TGTGCCAGCAGCGGAATGACTGGGAACACCGGGGAGCTGTTTTTT. Residues: CASSGMTGNTGELFF. The whole variable domain, filled in from reference TRBV9 and TRBJ2-2, reads DSGVTQTPKHLITATGQRVTLRCSPRSGDLSVYWYQQSLDQGLQFLIQYYNGEERAKGNILERFSAQQFPDLHSELNLSSLELGDSALYFCASSGMTGNTGELFFGEGSRLTVL.

V is TRBV7-6 and J is TRBJ2-7; 8 bases align to TRBD1. Losses at the gene ends were 5 bases for V and 5 bases for J; bases not matched to a gene: 17. This CDR3 has 17 amino acids. The germline V gene has CDR1 SGHVS and CDR2 FNYEAQ. This CDR3 reads CASSPTAWTGFVDEQYF. The CDR3 DNA sequence: TGTGCCAGCAGCCCTACCGCCTGGACAGGGTTCGTGGACGAGCAGTACTTC.

This clone was counted once. In DNA, the CDR3 is TGTGCCAGCAGTTTGGGGACAGGGAGCACAGATACGCAGTATTTT. Translation: CASSLGTGSTDTQYF. The gene calls are TRBV27 and TRBJ2-3; 9 nucleotides match TRBD1. Germline V gives CDR1 MNHEY, CDR2 SMNVEV (reference sequence). Trimming took 3 bases from V and 0 from J; bases not matched to a gene: 1. The CDR3 covers 15 residues.

This sequence joins TRBV5-4 and TRBJ2-5, with D unclear. The CDR3 sequence is 15 residues long. Between the trimmed V and J ends, which lost 2 bases and 1 base, there was a span of 12 bases. Per the germline V gene, CDR1 is SGHNT and CDR2 is YYREEE (reference sequence). In DNA, the CDR3 is TGTGCCAGCAGCTTTATGGGCGCAGCCCAAGAGACCCAGTACTTC. Its translation is CASSFMGAAQETQYF.